The source of this T cell receptor beta chain is a study of cytomegalovirus exposure and HLA in healthy donors. Assay: immunoSEQ multiplex PCR; the TCRdb copy retains only in-frame clones and omits some. The sample shows roughly 270,000 clones, approximately 88% of them seen only once. The CDR3 is made up of 11 amino acids. Germline loops: CDR1 MDHEN, CDR2 SYDVKM. Specimen: PBMCs. The chain is built from TRBV28 and TRBJ1-2; no clear D. This TCR was recovered from a young woman in good health and CMV-seronegative. The DNA of the CDR3 is TGTGCTGTCTCCAGTAACTATGGCTACACCTTC. Its translation: CAVSSNYGYTF.